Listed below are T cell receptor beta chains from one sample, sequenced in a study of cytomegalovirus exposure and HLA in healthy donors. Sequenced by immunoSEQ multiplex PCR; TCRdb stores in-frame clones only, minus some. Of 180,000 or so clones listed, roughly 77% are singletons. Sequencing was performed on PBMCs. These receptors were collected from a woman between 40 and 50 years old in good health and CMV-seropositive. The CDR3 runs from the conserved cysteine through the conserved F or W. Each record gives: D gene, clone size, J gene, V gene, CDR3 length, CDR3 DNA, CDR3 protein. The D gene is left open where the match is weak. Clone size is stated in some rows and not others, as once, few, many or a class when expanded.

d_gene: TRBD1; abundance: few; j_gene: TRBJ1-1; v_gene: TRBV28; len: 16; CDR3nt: TGTGCCAGCAGTTTAGCCCGGACAGGGAGGAACACTGAAGCTTTCTTT; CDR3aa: CASSLARTGRNTEAFF
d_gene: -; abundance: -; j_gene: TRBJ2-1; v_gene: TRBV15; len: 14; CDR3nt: TGTGCCACCAGCAGAGCGGGTTCAGGGAATGAGCAGTTCTTC; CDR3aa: CATSRAGSGNEQFF
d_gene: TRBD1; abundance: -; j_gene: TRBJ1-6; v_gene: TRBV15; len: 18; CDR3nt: TGTGCCACCAGCGGGGACAGGGCCGGAGGGAAATATAATTCACCCCTCCACTTT; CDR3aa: CATSGDRAGGKYNSPLHF
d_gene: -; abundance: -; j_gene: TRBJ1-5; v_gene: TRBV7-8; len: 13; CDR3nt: TGTGCCAGCAGCTTATACGGGATCCAGCCCCAGCATTTT; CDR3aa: CASSLYGIQPQHF
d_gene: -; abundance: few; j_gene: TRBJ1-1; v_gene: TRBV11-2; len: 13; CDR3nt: TGTGCCAGCAGCCCGGACACGAACACTGAAGCTTTCTTT; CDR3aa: CASSPDTNTEAFF
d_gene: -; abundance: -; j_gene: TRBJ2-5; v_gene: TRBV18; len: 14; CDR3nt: TGTGCCAGCTCACCTCGGGGCAGGGGCGAGACCCAGTACTTC; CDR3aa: CASSPRGRGETQYF
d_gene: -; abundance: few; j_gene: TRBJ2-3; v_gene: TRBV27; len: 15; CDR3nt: TGTGCCAGCAGTTTCAGCAGCGAACGCACAGATACGCAGTATTTT; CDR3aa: CASSFSSERTDTQYF
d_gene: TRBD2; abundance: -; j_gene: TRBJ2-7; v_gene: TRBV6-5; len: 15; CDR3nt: TGTGCCAGCAGTTACTCAAGCCTAGCGGGAGGAGAGCAGTACTTC; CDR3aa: CASSYSSLAGGEQYF
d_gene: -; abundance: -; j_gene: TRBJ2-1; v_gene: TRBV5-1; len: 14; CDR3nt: TGCGCCAGCAGCGGGGACTTGGCGGAGACTGAGCAGTTCTTC; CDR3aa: CASSGDLAETEQFF
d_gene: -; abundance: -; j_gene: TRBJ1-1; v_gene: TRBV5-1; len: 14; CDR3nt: TGCGCCAGCAGCTTGGACTCAGGAAACACTGAAGCTTTCTTT; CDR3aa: CASSLDSGNTEAFF
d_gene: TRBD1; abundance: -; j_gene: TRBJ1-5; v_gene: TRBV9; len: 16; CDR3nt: TGTGCCAGCAGCGTAGGACCGGGACAGGGCAATCAGCCCCAGCATTTT; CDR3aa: CASSVGPGQGNQPQHF
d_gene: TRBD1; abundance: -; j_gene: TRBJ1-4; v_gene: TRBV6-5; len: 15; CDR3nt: TGTGCCAGCAGTACGGACAGGGGAAGGAATGAAAAACTGTTTTTT; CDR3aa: CASSTDRGRNEKLFF
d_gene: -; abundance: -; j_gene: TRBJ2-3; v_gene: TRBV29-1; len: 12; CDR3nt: TGCAGCGTTGCTGACACCACAGATACGCAGTATTTT; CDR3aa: CSVADTTDTQYF
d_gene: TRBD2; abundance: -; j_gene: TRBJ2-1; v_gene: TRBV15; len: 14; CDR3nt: TGTGCCACAGGGGGCGGGACTAGCGTCAATGAGCAGTTCTTC; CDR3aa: CATGGGTSVNEQFF
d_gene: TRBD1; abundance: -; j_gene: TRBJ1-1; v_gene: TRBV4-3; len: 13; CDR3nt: TGCGCCAGCAGCCAAACAGGGGACACTGAAGCTTTCTTT; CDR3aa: CASSQTGDTEAFF
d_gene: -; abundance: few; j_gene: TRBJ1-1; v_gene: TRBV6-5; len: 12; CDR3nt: TGTGCCAGCAGTTTAAGAGGTTCCGAAGCTTTCTTT; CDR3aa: CASSLRGSEAFF
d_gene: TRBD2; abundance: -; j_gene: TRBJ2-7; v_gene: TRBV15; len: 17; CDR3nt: TGTGCCACCAGCAGAGATAAGGGACTAGCGTACTCCTACGAGCAGTACTTC; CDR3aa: CATSRDKGLAYSYEQYF
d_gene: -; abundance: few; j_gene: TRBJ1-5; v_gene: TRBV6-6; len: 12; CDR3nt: TGTGCCAGCAGACCAACGGATCAGCCCCAGCATTTT; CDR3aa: CASRPTDQPQHF
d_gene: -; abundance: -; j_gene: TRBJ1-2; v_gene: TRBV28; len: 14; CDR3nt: TGTGCCAGCACCCCCGGGGGACCCACCTGCGGCTACACCTTC; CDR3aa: CASTPGGPTCGYTF
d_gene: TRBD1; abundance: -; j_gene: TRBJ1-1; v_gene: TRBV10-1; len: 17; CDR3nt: TGCGCCAGCAGTGAGTTGGGACAGCACCGATTGAACACTGAAGCTTTCTTT; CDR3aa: CASSELGQHRLNTEAFF
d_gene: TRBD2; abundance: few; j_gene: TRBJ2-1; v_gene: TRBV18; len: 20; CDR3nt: TGTGCCAGCTCACCCCGCATAGCGGGAGCGGATAGAACGTGGGGAAATGAGCAGTTCTTC; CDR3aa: CASSPRIAGADRTWGNEQFF
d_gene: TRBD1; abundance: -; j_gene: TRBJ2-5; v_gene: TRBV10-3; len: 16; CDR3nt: TGTGCCATCAGTGAGAGGACAGGCCTGGACCAAGAGACCCAGTACTTC; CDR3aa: CAISERTGLDQETQYF
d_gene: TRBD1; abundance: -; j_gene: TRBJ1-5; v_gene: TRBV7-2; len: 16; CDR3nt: TGTGCCAGCAGCTTATTGGGGACAGGGCAGGATCAGCCCCAGCATTTT; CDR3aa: CASSLLGTGQDQPQHF
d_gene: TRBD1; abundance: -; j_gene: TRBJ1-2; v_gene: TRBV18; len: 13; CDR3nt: TGTGCCAGCTCACTTCCAACAGGGGACGGCTACACCTTC; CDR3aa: CASSLPTGDGYTF
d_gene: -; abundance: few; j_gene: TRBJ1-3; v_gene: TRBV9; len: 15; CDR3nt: TGTGCCAGCAGCGTAGGTCAGGGAATTGGAAACACCATATATTTT; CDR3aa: CASSVGQGIGNTIYF
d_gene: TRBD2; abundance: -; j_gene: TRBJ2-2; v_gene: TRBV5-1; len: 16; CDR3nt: TGCGCCAGCAGGGTTGGACTAGCTGAGAACACCGGGGAGCTGTTTTTT; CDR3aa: CASRVGLAENTGELFF
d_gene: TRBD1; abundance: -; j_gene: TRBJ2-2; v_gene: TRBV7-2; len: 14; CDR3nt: TGTGCCAGCAGCCTCGTACAGGGGACCGGGGAGCTGTTTTTT; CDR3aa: CASSLVQGTGELFF
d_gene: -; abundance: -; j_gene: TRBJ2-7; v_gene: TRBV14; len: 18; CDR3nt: TGTGCCAGCAGCCAAAGCAACTCCCCCCGGGGTGGGTCCTACGAGCAGTACTTC; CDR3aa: CASSQSNSPRGGSYEQYF
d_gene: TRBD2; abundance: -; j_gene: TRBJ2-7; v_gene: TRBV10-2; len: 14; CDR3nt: TGCGCCAGCACCCCCCCGGGAGGGCCCCACGAGCAGTACTTC; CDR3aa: CASTPPGGPHEQYF
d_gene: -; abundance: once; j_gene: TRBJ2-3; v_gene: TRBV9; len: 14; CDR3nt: TGTGCCAGCAGCGCCCAGACACTAGGAGATACGCAGTATTTT; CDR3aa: CASSAQTLGDTQYF
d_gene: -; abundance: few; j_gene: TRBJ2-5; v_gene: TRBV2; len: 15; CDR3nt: TGTGCCAGCAGTGGGCAGGCGTCAAGCTGGGAGACCCAGTACTTC; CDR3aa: CASSGQASSWETQYF
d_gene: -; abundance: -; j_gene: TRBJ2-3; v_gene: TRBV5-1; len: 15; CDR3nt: TGCGCCAGCAGCCTGGGGAGTCCGGCCGGAGATACGCAGTATTTT; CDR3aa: CASSLGSPAGDTQYF
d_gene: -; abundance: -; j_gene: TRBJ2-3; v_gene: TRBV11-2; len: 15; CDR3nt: TGTGCCAGCAGCTTAGAACGGGAGAGGGCAGATACGCAGTATTTT; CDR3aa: CASSLERERADTQYF
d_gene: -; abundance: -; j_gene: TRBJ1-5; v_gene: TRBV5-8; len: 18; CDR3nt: TGTGCCAGCCCCTGGGGGCGAGAGGCCGTCCATAGCAATCAGCCCCAGCATTTT; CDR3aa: CASPWGREAVHSNQPQHF
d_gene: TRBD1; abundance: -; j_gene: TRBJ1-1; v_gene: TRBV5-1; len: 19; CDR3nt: TGCGCCAGCAGCTTGGCCTCTCCCCGGGGCCGCGGGGACAGCACTGAAGCTTTCTTT; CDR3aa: CASSLASPRGRGDSTEAFF
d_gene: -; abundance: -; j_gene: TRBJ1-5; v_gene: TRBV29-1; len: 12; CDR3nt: TGCAGCGTTGCGGGAGGGGCTCAGCCCCAGCATTTT; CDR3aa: CSVAGGAQPQHF
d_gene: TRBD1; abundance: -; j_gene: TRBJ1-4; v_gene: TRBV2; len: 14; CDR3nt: TGTGCCACCTGCCCGGACAGGGTAAATGAAAAACTGTTTTTT; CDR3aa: CATCPDRVNEKLFF
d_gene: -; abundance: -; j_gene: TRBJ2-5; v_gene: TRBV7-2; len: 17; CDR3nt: TGTGCCAGCAGCCCGTCGGGTGTAGCGGACCTAGGGGAGACCCAGTACTTC; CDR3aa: CASSPSGVADLGETQYF
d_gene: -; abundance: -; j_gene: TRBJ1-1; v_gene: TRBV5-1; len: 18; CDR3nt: TGCGCCAGCAGCTTGGGGGGGCAGGGTGAGGATGAGAACACTGAAGCTTTCTTT; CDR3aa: CASSLGGQGEDENTEAFF
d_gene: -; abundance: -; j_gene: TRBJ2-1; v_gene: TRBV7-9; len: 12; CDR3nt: TGTGCCAGCAGCTTAGTCGGACAGGAGCAGTTCTTC; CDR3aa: CASSLVGQEQFF
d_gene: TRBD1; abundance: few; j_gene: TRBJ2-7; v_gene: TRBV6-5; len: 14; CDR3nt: TGTGCCAGCAGCGAGGGACAGAGCTCCTACGAGCAGTACTTC; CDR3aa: CASSEGQSSYEQYF
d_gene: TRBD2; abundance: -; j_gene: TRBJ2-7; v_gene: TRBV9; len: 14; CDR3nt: TGTGCCAGCAGCGCGGGACTAGCTGTCGACGAGCAGTACTTC; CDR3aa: CASSAGLAVDEQYF
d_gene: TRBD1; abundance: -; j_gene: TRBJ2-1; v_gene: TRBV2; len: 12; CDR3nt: TGTGCCAGCAGCGGACAGGGGAATGAGCAGTTCTTC; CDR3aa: CASSGQGNEQFF
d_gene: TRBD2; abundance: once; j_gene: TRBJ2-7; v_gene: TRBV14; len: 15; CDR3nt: TGTGCCAGCAGCCAAGACGCGGGAGGGAACCACGAGCAGTACTTC; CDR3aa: CASSQDAGGNHEQYF